This T cell receptor (beta chain) was identified in a study of blood T cell repertoires in COVID-19. Study in general: COVID-19 samples from acute and convalescent phases originated in the United States, Italy and Spain. T cells, B-cell-depleted T cells, or PBMCs provided the cDNA or gDNA that served as material.

Patients from Seattle were sampled longitudinally, starting during active infection. Original handling: Quantification of nucleated cells was approximated via reference gene primer amplification. The assay was immunoSEQ multiplex PCR, and TCRdb's table has in-frame clones only and misses some. V and J calls and clone size are as listed in that table; D and trimming were resolved from the DNA. This sample carries 250,000 to 400,000 clones, roughly 90% of them seen once, and the ten largest clones take roughly 2.9%. The trim removed 0 bases at V and 4 bases at J, leaving 4 bases unmatched. The V gene's germline CDR1 is MNHEY and CDR2 SVGEGT. The CDR3 sequence is 15 residues long.

Source material: peripheral blood. This clonotype was sampled from a woman under 40 with COVID-19, enrolled during active disease. The V call is TRBV6-2 or TRBV6-3, the J call TRBJ1-2; TRBD1 agrees at 8 bases. CDR3 residues: CASSYSNTGGYGYTF. The CDR3 DNA sequence: TGTGCCAGCAGTTACTCGAACACAGGGGGCTATGGCTACACCTTC.